These T cell receptor beta chains were read from a single sample in a study of identical twins. TCRdb re-derived calls from the 5' RACE reads in MiXCR, one entry per CDR3 protein. The profile covers fewer than 500,000 distinct CDR3 sequences, with 20% to 25% appearing a single time and 2.5% to 3.5% taken by the ten largest. This sample also appeared in a second study, on T cells expressing NK-cell markers.

The source material was CD4+ T cells sorted from blood. The source of these receptors is a woman aged 18-29 years in good health. CDR3s include the opening cysteine and the closing phenylalanine or tryptophan. The D gene is left open where the match is weak. A clone size is listed for some rows: how often the clone was seen (once, few, many), or a class if it is expanded.

16 | TRBJ2-3 | NA | TRBV11-3 | few | TGTGCCAGCACCTTTGGGGGTCTGAGAGGGGAAGATACGCAGTATTTT | CASTFGGLRGEDTQYF
14 | TRBJ2-3 | NA | TRBV5-1 | NA | TGCGCCAGCAGCTTGGGGCAGTTCACAGATACGCAGTATTTT | CASSLGQFTDTQYF
15 | TRBJ2-1 | TRBD1 | TRBV5-1 | NA | TGCGCCAGCAGCCCCGGGACAGGGTATGGCAATGAGCAGTTCTTC | CASSPGTGYGNEQFF
15 | TRBJ2-5 | NA | TRBV6-2/TRBV6-3 | few | TGTGCCAGCAGTTACGGACCCCACCGTGGAGAGACCCAGTACTTC | CASSYGPHRGETQYF
12 | TRBJ1-1 | NA | TRBV2 | few | TGTGCCAGCAGTGAAGATGAGACTGAAGCTTTCTTT | CASSEDETEAFF
14 | TRBJ1-6 | NA | TRBV6-1 | NA | TGTGCCAGCGCCCCGGGGGGGGCTTGGTCACCCCTCCACTTT | CASAPGGAWSPLHF
15 | TRBJ1-1 | NA | TRBV20-1 | NA | TGCAGTGCCTATGCCCGGGACCGGGGGGACACTGAAGCTTTCTTT | CSAYARDRGDTEAFF
15 | TRBJ1-1 | NA | TRBV4-3 | NA | TGCGCCAGCAGCCAAGAGTGGGGGGGCAGAACTGAAGCTTTCTTT | CASSQEWGGRTEAFF
13 | TRBJ1-5 | NA | TRBV27 | many | TGTGCCAGCAGTTTAGAAGGGGGACAGCCCCAGCATTTT | CASSLEGGQPQHF
15 | TRBJ1-4 | TRBD1 | TRBV10-3 | many | TGTGCCATCAGTGAGTTGGGACAGGTCAATGAAAAACTGTTTTTT | CAISELGQVNEKLFF
14 | TRBJ2-3 | TRBD2 | TRBV12-3/TRBV12-4 | NA | TGTGCCAGCGCCCCGGGACTAGGCACAGATACGCAGTATTTT | CASAPGLGTDTQYF
16 | TRBJ2-3 | TRBD2 | TRBV7-2 | NA | TGTGCCAGCAGACGACAAAGCGGGGGAAGCACAGATACGCAGTATTTT | CASRRQSGGSTDTQYF
17 | TRBJ2-1 | TRBD1 | TRBV7-2 | NA | TGTGCCAGCAGCTCTTGGGCCGGGACAGGTCAGAGGAATGAGCAGTTCTTC | CASSSWAGTGQRNEQFF
14 | TRBJ2-7 | NA | TRBV5-6 | NA | TGTGCCAGCAGCTTTCTGGGACAAACCTACGAGCAGTACTTC | CASSFLGQTYEQYF
11 | TRBJ2-7 | NA | TRBV6-2/TRBV6-3 | NA | TGTGCCAGCGCCATAGGCGGCCAGCAGTACTTC | CASAIGGQQYF
18 | TRBJ2-1 | NA | TRBV29-1 | many | TGCAGCGTTGAACCCCACTTTCGGGTTCAAAAGGATGGCAATGAGCAGTTCTTC | CSVEPHFRVQKDGNEQFF
13 | TRBJ2-1 | NA | TRBV18 | once | TGTGCCAGCTCACCGCCGGCCGACAATGAGCAGTTCTTC | CASSPPADNEQFF
16 | TRBJ2-2 | NA | TRBV15 | NA | TGTGCCACCAGCAGAGAAAAGGTCGGGGGCACCGGGGAGCTGTTTTTT | CATSREKVGGTGELFF
14 | TRBJ1-2 | NA | TRBV5-1 | few | TGCGCCAGCAAGACGCAGGGGACGAATCGTGGCTACACCTTC | CASKTQGTNRGYTF
16 | TRBJ2-5 | TRBD1 | TRBV6-1 | NA | TGTGCCAGCAGTGAAGCGCAGCCGGGACAGGGAGAGACCCAGTACTTC | CASSEAQPGQGETQYF
14 | TRBJ2-5 | NA | TRBV2 | NA | TGTGCCAGCAGTGACGTCCTAGGACAAGAGACCCAGTACTTC | CASSDVLGQETQYF
15 | TRBJ2-5 | TRBD2 | TRBV5-1 | NA | TGCGCCAGCAGCTGGGGACTAGCGGCCCAAGAGACCCAGTACTTC | CASSWGLAAQETQYF
14 | TRBJ1-1 | TRBD1 | TRBV5-1 | few | TGCGCCAGCATCCCCGGGACAGGGGGCTCTGAAGCTTTCTTT | CASIPGTGGSEAFF
15 | TRBJ2-1 | NA | TRBV2 | NA | TGTGCCAGCAGTGTGGGCCCCCGCCGGGACGATGAGCAGTTCTTC | CASSVGPRRDDEQFF
12 | TRBJ2-4 | NA | TRBV12-3/TRBV12-4 | NA | TGTGCCAGCAGTTTAGCGCCAGGCCGGCAGTACTTC | CASSLAPGRQYF
16 | TRBJ2-3 | TRBD1 | TRBV5-1 | NA | TGCGCCAGCAGCTTTGCGGGACAGGGGGCTCCAGATACGCAGTATTTT | CASSFAGQGAPDTQYF
14 | TRBJ2-1 | NA | TRBV2 | NA | TGTGCCAGCAGTGTACACGGGAGTCGCGATGAGCAGTTCTTC | CASSVHGSRDEQFF
14 | TRBJ2-3 | NA | TRBV29-1 | NA | TGCAGCGTCGCCTCCCGGGGGCACACAGATACGCAGTATTTT | CSVASRGHTDTQYF
14 | TRBJ2-7 | NA | TRBV11-3 | few | TGTGCCAGCAGCTTAGGGGACTGGTCCTACGAGCAGTACTTC | CASSLGDWSYEQYF
18 | TRBJ2-5 | TRBD2 | TRBV5-4 | few | TGTGCCAGCAGCATGGGGACTAGCGGGGGAGTGTACCAAGAGACCCAGTACTTC | CASSMGTSGGVYQETQYF
12 | TRBJ1-2 | NA | TRBV6-5 | NA | TGTGCCAGCAGCGGGACCACAAGCGGCTACACCTTC | CASSGTTSGYTF
13 | TRBJ1-4 | NA | TRBV29-1 | few | TGCAGCGTTGCCTTTAGGCTCAATGAAAAACTGTTTTTT | CSVAFRLNEKLFF
13 | TRBJ2-7 | NA | TRBV6-2/TRBV6-3 | few | TGTGCCAGCAACCTATGGGCCTCTGGCGAGCAGTACTTC | CASNLWASGEQYF
15 | TRBJ2-2 | TRBD1 | TRBV12-3/TRBV12-4 | few | TGTGCCAGCAGTTTAGACAGGGGGCTGACCGGGGAGCTGTTTTTT | CASSLDRGLTGELFF
13 | TRBJ2-3 | NA | TRBV30 | NA | TGTGCCTGGAGCCCCAGCGGGCTAGATACGCAGTATTTT | CAWSPSGLDTQYF
14 | TRBJ2-1 | TRBD2 | TRBV29-1 | NA | TGCAGCGTTGAATCGGGACTAGTCATCAATGAGCAGTTCTTC | CSVESGLVINEQFF
17 | TRBJ2-1 | NA | TRBV3-1 | few | TGTGCCAGCAGCCAGGAGGTCATTTCAATTAGGTACAATGAGCAGTTCTTC | CASSQEVISIRYNEQFF
16 | TRBJ2-1 | TRBD2 | TRBV24-1 | once | TGTGCCACCAGCCCTGCCGGCAGCGGGGTAGACAATGAGCAGTTCTTC | CATSPAGSGVDNEQFF
17 | TRBJ2-1 | TRBD2 | TRBV5-1 | once | TGCGCCAGCAGAACCACCCCGACTAGCGGGGGGAGAAATGAGCAGTTCTTC | CASRTTPTSGGRNEQFF
16 | TRBJ2-7 | TRBD2 | TRBV20-1 | NA | TGCAGTGCTAGAGGATACAGAACTAGCGGCTCCTACGAGCAGTACTTC | CSARGYRTSGSYEQYF
11 | TRBJ1-1 | NA | TRBV6-2/TRBV6-3 | few | TGTGCCAGCAGTTTTCAGCGGCGAGCTTTCTTT | CASSFQRRAFF
14 | TRBJ2-2 | NA | TRBV7-6 | few | TGTGCCAGCAGCCCTACGGTGCACACCGGGGAGCTGTTTTTT | CASSPTVHTGELFF
13 | TRBJ2-7 | NA | TRBV3-1 | NA | TGTGCCAGCAGCCCTGCGGGCCTAGGAGAGCAGTACTTC | CASSPAGLGEQYF
16 | TRBJ2-1 | TRBD2 | TRBV11-2 | NA | TGTGCCAGCAGCCGAGGTGTACTAGCGGGAGGTAATGAGCAGTTCTTC | CASSRGVLAGGNEQFF
15 | TRBJ2-6 | NA | TRBV7-9 | NA | TGTGCCAGTACCCGTCAGGAAGCTGGGGCCAACGTCCTGACTTTC | CASTRQEAGANVLTF
13 | TRBJ2-1 | NA | TRBV3-1 | few | TGTGCCAGCAGCAGACTGGGTTACAATGAGCAGTTCTTC | CASSRLGYNEQFF
16 | TRBJ2-1 | NA | TRBV10-3 | few | TGTGCCATCAGAGAGGCCGGGGGTGTAGGCAGGAATGAGCAGTTCTTC | CAIREAGGVGRNEQFF
16 | TRBJ2-1 | TRBD2 | TRBV3-1 | few | TGTGCCAGCAGCCCTGGACTAGCGGGAGGTCGCCATGAGCAGTTCTTC | CASSPGLAGGRHEQFF
17 | TRBJ2-1 | NA | TRBV3-1 | NA | TGTGCCACCTGCCAAGATCTACGGCAGGTGACCTACAATGAGCAGTTCTTC | CATCQDLRQVTYNEQFF
16 | TRBJ1-6 | NA | TRBV9 | few | TGTGCCAGCAGCGCCGATCCACAGGGTGTGGATTCACCCCTCCACTTT | CASSADPQGVDSPLHF
13 | TRBJ1-1 | NA | TRBV6-5 | NA | TGTGCCAGCAGTTACAGGAGGAACACTGAAGCTTTCTTT | CASSYRRNTEAFF
12 | TRBJ2-4 | NA | TRBV20-1 | NA | TGCAGTGCTAGTGTCGGTAAAAACATTCAGTACTTC | CSASVGKNIQYF
13 | TRBJ1-3 | NA | TRBV20-1 | NA | TGCAGTGCTAGATGGGGTCCCGGAAACACCATATATTTT | CSARWGPGNTIYF
13 | TRBJ1-2 | NA | TRBV2 | NA | TGTGCCAGCAGGATCAGGGACCTCTATGGCTACACCTTC | CASRIRDLYGYTF
16 | TRBJ2-3 | TRBD1 | TRBV20-1 | many | TGCAGTGCTCCTGACAGGACAGGGCAGTTGACAGATACGCAGTATTTT | CSAPDRTGQLTDTQYF
17 | TRBJ2-1 | NA | TRBV3-1 | NA | TGTGCCAGCAGAAGGATGGGGGGGGGCGGCTCCTACAATGAGCAGTTCTTC | CASRRMGGGGSYNEQFF
14 | TRBJ1-2 | NA | TRBV7-2 | NA | TGTGCCAGCAGCGGCAGGGCCCTCGGAAATGGCTACACCTTC | CASSGRALGNGYTF
16 | TRBJ2-1 | TRBD2 | TRBV9 | few | TGTGCCAGCAGCGTCCAGACCATAGCGGGAGCCAATGAGCAGTTCTTC | CASSVQTIAGANEQFF
14 | TRBJ2-3 | NA | TRBV29-1 | NA | TGCAGCGTTGTTGGGCTCATACCCACAGATACGCAGTATTTT | CSVVGLIPTDTQYF
16 | TRBJ2-1 | TRBD1 | TRBV5-1 | NA | TGCGCCAGCAGCCGAACCGCCGGGACAGGGGGCAATGAGCAGTTCTTC | CASSRTAGTGGNEQFF